Sequencing of this T cell receptor beta chain was carried out in a study of blood T cell repertoires in COVID-19. Here immunoSEQ multiplex PCR was the method, and the copy in TCRdb shows in-frame clones only, minus some. The sample contains 98,000 or so clones, 88% of which appear only once. This clone was counted once. After removal of 2 bases from V and 3 bases from J, the junction contained 11 bases not matched to a gene. This CDR3 spans 17 amino acids. The germline V gene has CDR1 SNHLY and CDR2 FYNNEI. V gene TRBV2 combines with J gene TRBJ2-3, with TRBD2 matching over 7 bases. The clonotype was recovered from a human donor in a cohort sampled during active COVID-19. What was sequenced was peripheral blood. The CDR3 loop is CASSERGLGLGTDTQYF. In DNA form, the CDR3 reads TGTGCCAGCAGTGAACGTGGACTAGGCTTAGGGACAGATACGCAGTATTTT.